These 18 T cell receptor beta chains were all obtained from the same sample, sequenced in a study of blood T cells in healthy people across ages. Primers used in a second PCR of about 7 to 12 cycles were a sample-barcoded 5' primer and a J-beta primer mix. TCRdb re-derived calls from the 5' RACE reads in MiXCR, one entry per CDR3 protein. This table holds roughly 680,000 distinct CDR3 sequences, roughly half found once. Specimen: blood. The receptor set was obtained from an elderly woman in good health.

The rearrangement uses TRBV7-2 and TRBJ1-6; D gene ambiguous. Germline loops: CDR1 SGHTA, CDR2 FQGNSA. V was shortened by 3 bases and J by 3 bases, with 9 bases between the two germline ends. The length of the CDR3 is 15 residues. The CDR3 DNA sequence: TGTGCCAGCAGCTTTCGACGCAGCTATAATTCACCCCTCCACTTT. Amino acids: CASSFRRSYNSPLHF.

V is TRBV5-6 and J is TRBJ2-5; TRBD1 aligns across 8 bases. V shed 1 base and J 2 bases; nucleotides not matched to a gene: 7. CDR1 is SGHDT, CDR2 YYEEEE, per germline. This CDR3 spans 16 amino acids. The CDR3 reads CASSLWGQEKQETQYF. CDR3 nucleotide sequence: TGTGCCAGCAGCTTGTGGGGACAGGAGAAACAAGAGACCCAGTACTTC.

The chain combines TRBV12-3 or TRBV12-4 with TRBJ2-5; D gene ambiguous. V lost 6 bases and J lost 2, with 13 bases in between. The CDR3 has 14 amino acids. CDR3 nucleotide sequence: TGTGCCAGCAGCATGACCCCGCATCAAGAGACCCAGTACTTC. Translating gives CASSMTPHQETQYF.

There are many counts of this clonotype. CDR3 region: CASSGREGQFF. CDR3 nucleotides: TGTGCCAGCAGCGGTCGAGAGGGGCAGTTCTTC. This chain joins TRBV9 and TRBJ2-1; a weak D match, TRBD2 (5 bases). The CDR3 has 11 amino acids. Trimming removed 3 bases at V and 12 bases at J, with 10 bases between. The germline gives CDR1 SGDLS, CDR2 YYNGEE.

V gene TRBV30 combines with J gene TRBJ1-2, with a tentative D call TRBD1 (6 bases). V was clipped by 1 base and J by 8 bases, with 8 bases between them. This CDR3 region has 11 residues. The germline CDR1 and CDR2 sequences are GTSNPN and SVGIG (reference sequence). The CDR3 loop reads CAWSGGAGYTF. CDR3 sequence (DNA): TGTGCCTGGAGTGGGGGGGCAGGCTACACCTTC.

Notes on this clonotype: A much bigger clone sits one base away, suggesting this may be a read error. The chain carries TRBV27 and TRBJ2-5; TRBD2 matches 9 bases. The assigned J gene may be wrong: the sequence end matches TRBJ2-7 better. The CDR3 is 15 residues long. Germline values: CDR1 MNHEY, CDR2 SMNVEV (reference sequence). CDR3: CASSHQAGGFHEQYF. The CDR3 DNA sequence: TGTGCCAGCAGTCACCAAGCGGGAGGCTTCCACGAGCAGTACTTC.

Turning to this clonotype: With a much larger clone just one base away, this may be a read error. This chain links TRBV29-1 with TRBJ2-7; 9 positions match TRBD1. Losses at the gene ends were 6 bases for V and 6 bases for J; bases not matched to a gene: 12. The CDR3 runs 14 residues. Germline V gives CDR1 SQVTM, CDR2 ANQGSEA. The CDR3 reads CSVNLGQGYGEQYF. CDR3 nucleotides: TGCAGCGTCAACTTAGGACAGGGGTATGGCGAGCAGTACTTC.

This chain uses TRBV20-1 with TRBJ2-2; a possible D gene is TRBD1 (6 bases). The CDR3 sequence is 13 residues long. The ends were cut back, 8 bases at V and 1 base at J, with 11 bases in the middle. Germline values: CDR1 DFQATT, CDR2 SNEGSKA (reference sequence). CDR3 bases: TGCAGTACTGGCAGGGGGAACACCGGGGAGCTGTTTTTT. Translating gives CSTGRGNTGELFF.

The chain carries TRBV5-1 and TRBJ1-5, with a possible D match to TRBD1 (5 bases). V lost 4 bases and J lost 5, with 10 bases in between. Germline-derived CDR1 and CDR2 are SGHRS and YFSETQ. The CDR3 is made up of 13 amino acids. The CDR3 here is CASSPDSDQPQHF. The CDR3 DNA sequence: TGCGCCAGCAGCCCCGACAGTGATCAGCCCCAGCATTTT. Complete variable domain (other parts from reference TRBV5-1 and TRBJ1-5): KAGVTQTPRYLIKTRGQQVTLSCSPISGHRSVSWYQQTPGQGLQFLFEYFSETQRNKGNFPGRFSGRQFSNSRSEMNVSTLELGDSALYLCASSPDSDQPQHFGDGTRLSIL.

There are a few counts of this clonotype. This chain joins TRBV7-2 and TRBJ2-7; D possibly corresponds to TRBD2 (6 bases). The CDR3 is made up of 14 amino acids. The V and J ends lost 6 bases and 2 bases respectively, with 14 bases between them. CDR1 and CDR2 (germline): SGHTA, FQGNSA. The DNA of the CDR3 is TGTGCCAGCAGTACCGGGACTGGGACCTACGAGCAGTACTTC. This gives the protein CASSTGTGTYEQYF.

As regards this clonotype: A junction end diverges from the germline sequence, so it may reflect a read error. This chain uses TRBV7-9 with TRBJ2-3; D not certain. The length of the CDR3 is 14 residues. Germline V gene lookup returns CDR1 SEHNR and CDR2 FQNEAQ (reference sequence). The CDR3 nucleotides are TGTGCCAGCAGCTTAGCCGGCAGCACAGATACGCAGTCTTTT. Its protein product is CASSLAGSTDTQSF.

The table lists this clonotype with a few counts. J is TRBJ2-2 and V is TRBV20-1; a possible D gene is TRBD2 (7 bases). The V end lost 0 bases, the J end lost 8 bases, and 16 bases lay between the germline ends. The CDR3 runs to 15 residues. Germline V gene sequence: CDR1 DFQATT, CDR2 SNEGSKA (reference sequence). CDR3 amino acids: CSARDPAGAGGELFF. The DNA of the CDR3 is TGCAGTGCTAGAGACCCCGCGGGGGCGGGGGGGGAGCTGTTTTTT.

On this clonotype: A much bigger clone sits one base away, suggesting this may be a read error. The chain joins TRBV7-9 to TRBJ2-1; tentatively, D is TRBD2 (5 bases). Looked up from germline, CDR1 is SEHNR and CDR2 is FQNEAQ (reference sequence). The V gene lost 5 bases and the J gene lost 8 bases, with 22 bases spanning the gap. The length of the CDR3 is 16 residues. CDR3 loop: CASSPQLVGVTYEQFF. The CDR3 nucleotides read TGTGCCAGCAGCCCCCAACTAGTGGGAGTTACCTATGAGCAGTTCTTC.

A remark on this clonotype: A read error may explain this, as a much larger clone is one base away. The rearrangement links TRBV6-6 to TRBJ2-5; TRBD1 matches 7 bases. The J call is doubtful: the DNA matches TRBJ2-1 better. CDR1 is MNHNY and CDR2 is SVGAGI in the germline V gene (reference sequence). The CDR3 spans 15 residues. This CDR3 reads CASSRTTGIQETQFF. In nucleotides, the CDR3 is TGTGCCAGCAGTCGTACGACAGGGATCCAAGAGACCCAGTTCTTC.

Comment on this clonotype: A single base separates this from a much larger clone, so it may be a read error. The CDR3 DNA reads as TGTACCAGCAGCGTAGATAATAATGAGCAGTTCTTC. This codes for CTSSVDNNEQFF. This chain connects TRBV9 to TRBJ2-1, with D uncertain. This CDR3 comprises 12 residues. Germline lookup yields CDR1 SGDLS and CDR2 YYNGEE. Looking up the rest from reference TRBV9 and TRBJ2-1 gives the full variable domain: DSGVTQTPKHLITATGQRVTLRCSPRSGDLSVYWYQQSLDQGLQFLIQYYNGEERAKGNILERFSAQQFPDLHSELNLSSLELGDSALYFCTSSVDNNEQFFGPGTRLTVL.

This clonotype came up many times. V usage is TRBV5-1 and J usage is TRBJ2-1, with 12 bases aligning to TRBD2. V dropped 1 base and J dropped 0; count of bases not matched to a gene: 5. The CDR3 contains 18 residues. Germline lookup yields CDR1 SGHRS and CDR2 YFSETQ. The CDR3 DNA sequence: TGCGCCAGCAGCTTGCCTAGCGGGGGGGTTAGCTCCTACAATGAGCAGTTCTTC. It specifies CASSLPSGGVSSYNEQFF.

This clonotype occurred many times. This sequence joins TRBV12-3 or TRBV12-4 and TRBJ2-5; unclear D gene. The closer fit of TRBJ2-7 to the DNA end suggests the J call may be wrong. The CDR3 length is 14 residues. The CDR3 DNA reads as TGTGCCAGCAGTTTAATCGGTGGCTCGAGCGAGCAGTACTTC. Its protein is CASSLIGGSSEQYF.

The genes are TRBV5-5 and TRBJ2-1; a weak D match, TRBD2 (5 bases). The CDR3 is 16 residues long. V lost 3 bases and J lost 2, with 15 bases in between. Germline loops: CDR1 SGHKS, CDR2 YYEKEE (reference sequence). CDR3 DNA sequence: TGTGCCAGCAGCTCAGCGGACGGACTCCCCTACAATGAGCAGTTCTTC. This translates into CASSSADGLPYNEQFF.